The 20 T cell receptor beta chains given below trace back to one sample, sequenced in a study of blood T cell repertoires in COVID-19. Assay used: immunoSEQ multiplex PCR; TCRdb lists only in-frame clones, some missing. The data hold 24,000 or so clones, with roughly 90% observed a single time. Source material: peripheral blood. The receptors derive from a woman older than 75 with active or convalescent COVID-19.

The V call is TRBV25-1, the J call TRBJ1-4; D gene ambiguous. The CDR3 totals 13 residues. Trimming took 5 bases from V and 4 from J, leaving 8 bases between them. CDR1 is MGHDK and CDR2 is SYGVNS in the germline V gene. CDR3 amino acids: CASSPVINEKLFF. The CDR3 DNA is TGTGCCAGCAGTCCGGTAATTAATGAAAAACTGTTTTTT.

The chain employs TRBV19 and TRBJ2-2; 10 nucleotides line up with TRBD1. CDR1 and CDR2 (germline): LNHDA, SQIVND (reference sequence). This CDR3 comprises 15 residues. J was trimmed by 5 bases and V by 5 bases; bases with no gene match: 5. CDR3 sequence: CASSLGQGWTGELFF. In DNA form, the CDR3 reads TGTGCCAGTAGTCTGGGACAGGGGTGGACCGGGGAGCTGTTTTTT. The complete variable domain, with remaining parts taken from reference TRBV19 and TRBJ2-2, reads DGGITQSPKYLFRKEGQNVTLSCEQNLNHDAMYWYRQDPGQGLRLIYYSQIVNDFQKGDIAEGYSVSREKKESFPLTVTSAQKNPTAFYLCASSLGQGWTGELFFGEGSRLTVL.

This chain connects TRBV11-1 to TRBJ1-2, with TRBD1 matching 8 bases. The CDR3 contains 15 residues. CDR1 and CDR2 (germline): SGHAT, FQDESV (reference sequence). V shed 6 bases, J shed 5 bases, and the junction held 11 bases outside the gene matches. The CDR3 protein is CASSATGQAGYGYTF. The CDR3 DNA reads TGTGCCAGCAGTGCAACGGGACAGGCTGGTTATGGCTACACCTTC.

The chain carries TRBV2 and TRBJ2-7; weak D call: TRBD1 (5 bases). Trimming pared 5 bases from V and 4 bases from J, leaving 15 bases between. CDR3 length: 14 amino acids. Germline CDR1 and CDR2: SNHLY and FYNNEI. The CDR3 spells CASSPPDNLYEQYF. CDR3 in DNA: TGTGCCAGCAGTCCCCCGGACAACCTATACGAGCAGTACTTC.

The chain recombines TRBV3-1 (or the pseudogene TRBV3-2) with TRBJ1-1; possible D gene TRBD1, 5 bases. The CDR3 has 13 amino acids. The V gene lost 1 base and the J gene lost 3 bases, with 6 bases spanning the gap. Germline V gene sequence: CDR1 LGHDT, CDR2 YNNKEL (reference sequence). The CDR3 nucleotides are TGTGCCAGCAGCCAAGTGACAGACACTGAAGCTTTCTTT. This gives the protein CASSQVTDTEAFF.

This clone has just one count. The chain is built from TRBV28 and TRBJ1-1; D is unclear. Germline assignment: CDR1 MDHEN and CDR2 SYDVKM. This CDR3 spans 13 amino acids. V gave up 6 bases and J gave up 2 bases, with 10 bases separating them. The CDR3 sequence is CASRSTANTEAFF. CDR3 coding DNA: TGTGCCAGCAGGTCAACAGCTAACACTGAAGCTTTCTTT.

This rearrangement joins TRBV29-1 to TRBJ1-4, with no clear D. The CDR3 spans 12 residues. Germline V CDR1 and CDR2: SQVTM, ANQGSEA. Trimming removed 5 bases at V and 3 bases at J, with 7 bases between. The CDR3 reads CSVRRANEKLFF. In DNA form, the CDR3 reads TGCAGCGTTAGGAGGGCTAATGAAAAACTGTTTTTT. Full variable domain (rest looked up from reference TRBV29-1 and TRBJ1-4): SAVISQKPSRDICQRGTSLTIQCQVDSQVTMMFWYRQQPGQSLTLIATANQGSEATYESGFVIDKFPISRPNLTFSTLTVSNMSPEDSSIYLCSVRRANEKLFFGSGTQLSVL.

This clone was counted a few times. The chain combines TRBV24-1 with TRBJ2-1; tentatively, D is TRBD1 (7 bases). V gave up 5 bases and J gave up 0 bases, with 13 bases separating them. The V gene's germline CDR1 is KGHDR and CDR2 SFDVKD. The CDR3 runs to 16 residues. As DNA, the CDR3 is TGTGCCACCAGTGTTTCTCAGGGGGGCTCCTACAATGAGCAGTTCTTC. Translating it yields CATSVSQGGSYNEQFF.

The chain couples TRBV19 to TRBJ1-3, with 9 bases matching TRBD1. CDR1 is LNHDA and CDR2 is SQIVND in the germline V gene (reference sequence). CDR3 size: 15 residues. Trimming removed 4 bases from V and 5 bases from J; junction bases left unmatched: 6. The chain's CDR3 is CASSKGQGDRNTIYF. CDR3 coding DNA: TGTGCCAGTAGTAAGGGACAGGGTGATCGAAACACCATATATTTT.

J is TRBJ2-3 and V is TRBV6-5, with D possibly TRBD1 on 6 matching bases. The V and J ends lost 7 bases and 0 bases respectively, with 11 bases between them. The V gene's germline CDR1 is MNHEY and CDR2 SVGAGI. The CDR3 length is 14 residues. As DNA, the CDR3 is TGTGCCAGCAACAGGGCGAGGAGCACAGATACGCAGTATTTT. This codes for CASNRARSTDTQYF.

V is TRBV7-9 and J is TRBJ1-2; no firm D call. Germline CDR1 and CDR2: SEHNR and FQNEAQ (reference sequence). The CDR3 runs to 13 residues. Trimming shortened V by 2 bases and J by 1 base, and 5 bases separated the two germline ends. The DNA of the CDR3 is TGTGCCAGCAGCTTAAACAGTAACTATGGCTACACCTTC. It is translated as CASSLNSNYGYTF.

The chain carries TRBV19 and TRBJ2-1, with TRBD2 matching over 8 bases. Germline CDR1 and CDR2: LNHDA and SQIVND (reference sequence). Germline trimming cut 4 bases from V and 9 bases from J; bases unmatched to any gene: 17. The CDR3 consists of 17 residues. CDR3 nucleotide sequence: TGTGCCAGTAGTACCACCTTTGATTGGACGGGAGGGGGTGAGCAGTTCTTC. Translating it yields CASSTTFDWTGGGEQFF.

This clone appeared a single time. The chain employs TRBV18 and TRBJ2-2; D possibly corresponds to TRBD1 (6 bases). CDR3 length: 16 residues. Germline V gene data show CDR1 as KGHSH and CDR2 as LQKENI. V lost 5 bases to trimming and J lost 3 bases, with 16 bases between them. The DNA for the CDR3 is TGTGCCAGCTCAGCCCAAGGGGGTTCACACACCGGGGAGCTGTTTTTT. Translated: CASSAQGGSHTGELFF.

This clone was recorded a few times. V gene TRBV29-1 combines with J gene TRBJ1-1; TRBD1 agrees at 7 bases. The CDR3 sequence is 13 residues long. J was trimmed by 2 bases and V by 3 bases; bases with no gene match: 3. Germline V CDR1 and CDR2: SQVTM, ANQGSEA. The CDR3 spells CSVDRGYNTEAFF. DNA for the CDR3: TGCAGCGTTGACAGGGGGTACAACACTGAAGCTTTCTTT.

The chain combines TRBV28 with TRBJ1-2; D is uncertain. This CDR3 spans 14 amino acids. V lost 3 bases and J lost 3, with 11 bases in between. The germline gives CDR1 MDHEN, CDR2 SYDVKM. The CDR3 nucleotides are TGTGCCAGCAGTTTTTTCGGGGTTTACTATGGCTACACCTTC. It codes for CASSFFGVYYGYTF.

The chain recombines TRBV29-1 with TRBJ2-2; 10 bases line up with TRBD1. Unmatched junction bases numbered 10, after V lost 4 bases and J lost 5 bases. Germline CDR1 is SQVTM and CDR2 is ANQGSEA. The CDR3 has 16 residues. The CDR3, as DNA: TGCAGCGTTGGCGAATCCGGGACAGGGGTGACCGGGGAGCTGTTTTTT. It encodes CSVGESGTGVTGELFF.

The rearrangement joins TRBV21-1 to TRBJ1-2. TRBV21-1 is described as a pseudogene. This CDR3 is 15 amino acids long. CDR3: CAPTTPEPEAVGYTF. The CDR3 nucleotides read TGTGCCCCAACAACGCCCGAACCTGAGGCGGTTGGCTACACCTTC.

The CDR3: CASRQGTVKTGELFF. The CDR3 region has the DNA TGTGCCAGCAGACAAGGGACAGTTAAAACCGGGGAGCTGTTTTTT. V and J are TRBV2 and TRBJ2-2; 7 nucleotides agree with TRBD1. The trim removed 6 bases at V and 5 bases at J, leaving 9 bases unmatched. CDR3 length: 15 residues. From germline, CDR1 is SNHLY and CDR2 FYNNEI.

The rearrangement uses TRBV3-1 (or the pseudogene TRBV3-2) and TRBJ2-3, with TRBD2 identical over 9 bases. V lost 3 bases to trimming and J lost 4 bases; unmatched junction nucleotides: 14. The CDR3 contains 18 residues. The germline CDR1 and CDR2 sequences are LGHDT and YNNKEL (reference sequence). CDR3 region: CASSQRYYTSGPSDTQYF. The CDR3 nucleotides are TGTGCCAGCAGCCAGAGATATTACACTAGCGGGCCGTCAGATACGCAGTATTTT.

The rearrangement links TRBV4-2 to TRBJ2-7, with TRBD2 matching 8 bases. This CDR3 has 18 residues. V trimming: 0 bases; J trimming: 1 base; junction bases outside the gene matches: 11. Germline-derived CDR1 and CDR2 are LGHNA and YNFKEQ. The CDR3 reads CASSQDVIYGTRSYEQYF. In DNA form, the CDR3 reads TGTGCCAGCAGCCAAGATGTAATTTACGGGACTAGGTCCTACGAGCAGTACTTC.